The clone carrying this TCR beta chain was detected many times. The target antigen is unknown. This specimen belongs to a study of T cell repertoires in cytomegalovirus infection. Study information: It was the public TCR beta signatures that indicated both CMV infection and matching HLA type.

TCRdb reprocessed the reads with MiXCR, giving one entry per CDR3 protein. Here the sample spans around 310,000 distinct CDR3 sequences, roughly 17% being singletons. The study, taken as a whole, reports: Carriers of CMV and the relevant HLA type were discriminated by public TCR beta frequency. The ex vivo response was dominated by HLA-C-restricted CMV-specific TCR beta clonotypes.

CDR1 is SGHAT, CDR2 FQNNGV, per germline. The length of the CDR3 is 14 residues. V gave up 5 bases and J gave up 4 bases; unmatched junction bases: 6. The TCR comes from a human donor in good health (CMV status not recorded). Some clones in this sample may be carry-over from other donors' samples. Sequenced input: PBMCs. The V and J genes are TRBV11-2 and TRBJ2-5; TRBD1 agrees at 8 bases. DNA of the CDR3: TGTGCCAGCAGCCGTACCACAGGGGGAGAGACCCAGTACTTC. Residues: CASSRTTGGETQYF.